These 4 T cell receptor beta chains originate from one sample sequenced in a study of blood T cell repertoires in COVID-19. The method was immunoSEQ multiplex PCR; TCRdb's version includes in-frame clones alone and lacks a portion of them. The sample has 250,000 or so clones; approximately 81% are singletons. The sample comprised peripheral blood. These receptors were taken from a man aged 60 to 75 with acute or convalescent COVID-19.

V gene TRBV6-5 combines with J gene TRBJ1-5, with a possible D match to TRBD1 (6 bases). V was pared by 5 bases and J by 9 bases, with 14 bases between. Germline V gives CDR1 MNHEY, CDR2 SVGAGI. The CDR3 is made up of 13 amino acids. CDR3 sequence reads: CASSLQGQGPQHF. CDR3 bases: TGTGCCAGCAGTCTACAGGGTCAAGGGCCCCAGCATTTT.

The chain employs TRBV7-9 and TRBJ2-1; TRBD1 matches at 12 bases. CDR1 is SEHNR and CDR2 is FQNEAQ in the germline V gene (reference sequence). Losses at the gene ends were 7 bases for V and 4 bases for J; bases not matched to a gene: 5. The CDR3 totals 15 residues. The CDR3 spells CASKEGQGAYNEQFF. The CDR3 coding sequence is TGTGCCAGCAAAGAGGGACAGGGGGCTTACAATGAGCAGTTCTTC.

The rearrangement joins TRBV2 to TRBJ1-1; D perhaps matches TRBD1 (6 bases). V was pared by 5 bases and J by 1 base, with 14 bases between. The CDR3 runs 15 residues. Germline values: CDR1 SNHLY, CDR2 FYNNEI. CDR3 nucleotides: TGTGCCAGCAGTCCACGTGTAGGGGGGAACACTGAAGCTTTCTTT. It specifies CASSPRVGGNTEAFF.

This sequence joins TRBV25-1 and TRBJ1-1, with a tentative D call TRBD1 (5 bases). CDR3 length: 14 amino acids. V lost 4 bases, J lost 4 bases, and 13 bases lay in between. Germline CDR1 is MGHDK and CDR2 is SYGVNS. In DNA, the CDR3 is TGTGCCAGCAGTGTGACTCCCGGGGGCACTGAAGCTTTCTTT. This translates into CASSVTPGGTEAFF.